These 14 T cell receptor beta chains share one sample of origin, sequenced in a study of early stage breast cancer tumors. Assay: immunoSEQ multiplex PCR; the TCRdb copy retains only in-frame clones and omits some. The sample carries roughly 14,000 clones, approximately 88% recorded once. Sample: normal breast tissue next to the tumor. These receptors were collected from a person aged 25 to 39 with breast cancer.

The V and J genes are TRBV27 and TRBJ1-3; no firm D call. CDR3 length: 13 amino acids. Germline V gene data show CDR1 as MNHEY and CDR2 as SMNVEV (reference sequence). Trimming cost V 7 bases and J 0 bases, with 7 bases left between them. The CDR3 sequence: CASKRSSGNTIYF. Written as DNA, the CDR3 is TGTGCCAGCAAAAGGAGCTCTGGAAACACCATATATTTT.

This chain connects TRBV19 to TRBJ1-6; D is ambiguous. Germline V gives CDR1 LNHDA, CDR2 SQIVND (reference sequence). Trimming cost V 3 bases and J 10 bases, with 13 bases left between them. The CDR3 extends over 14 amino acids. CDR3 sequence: CASSMRRGGSPLHF. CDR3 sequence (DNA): TGTGCCAGTAGTATGAGGCGGGGAGGGTCACCCCTCCACTTT.

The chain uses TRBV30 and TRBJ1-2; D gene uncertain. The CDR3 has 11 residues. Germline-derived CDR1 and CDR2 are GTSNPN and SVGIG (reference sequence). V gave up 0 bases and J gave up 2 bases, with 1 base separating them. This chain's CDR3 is CAWSVNYGYTF. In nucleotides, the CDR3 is TGTGCCTGGAGTGTAAACTATGGCTACACCTTC.

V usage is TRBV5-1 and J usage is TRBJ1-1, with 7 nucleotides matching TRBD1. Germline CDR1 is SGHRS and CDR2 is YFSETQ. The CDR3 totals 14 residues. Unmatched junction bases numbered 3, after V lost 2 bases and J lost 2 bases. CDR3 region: CASSLTGVNTEAFF. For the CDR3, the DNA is TGCGCCAGCAGCTTAACAGGGGTTAACACTGAAGCTTTCTTT.

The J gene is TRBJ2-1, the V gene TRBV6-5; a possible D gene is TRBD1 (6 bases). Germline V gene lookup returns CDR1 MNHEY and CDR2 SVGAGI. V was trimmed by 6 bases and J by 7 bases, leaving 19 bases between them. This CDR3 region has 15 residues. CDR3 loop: CASRGAGTATNEQFF. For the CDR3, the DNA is TGTGCCAGCAGGGGGGCCGGGACGGCCACAAATGAGCAGTTCTTC.

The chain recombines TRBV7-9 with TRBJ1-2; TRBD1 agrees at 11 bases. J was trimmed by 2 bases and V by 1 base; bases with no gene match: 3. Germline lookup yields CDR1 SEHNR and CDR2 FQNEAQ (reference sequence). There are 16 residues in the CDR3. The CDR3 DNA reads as TGTGCCAGCAGCTTAGGGGGGGACAGGGGGAACTATGGCTACACCTTC. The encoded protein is CASSLGGDRGNYGYTF.

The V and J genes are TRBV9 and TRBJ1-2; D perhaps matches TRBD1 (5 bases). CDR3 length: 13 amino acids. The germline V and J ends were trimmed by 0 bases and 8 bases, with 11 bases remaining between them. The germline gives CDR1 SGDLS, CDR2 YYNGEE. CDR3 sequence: CASSVGWGTGYTF. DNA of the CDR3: TGTGCCAGCAGCGTAGGTTGGGGGACGGGCTACACCTTC.

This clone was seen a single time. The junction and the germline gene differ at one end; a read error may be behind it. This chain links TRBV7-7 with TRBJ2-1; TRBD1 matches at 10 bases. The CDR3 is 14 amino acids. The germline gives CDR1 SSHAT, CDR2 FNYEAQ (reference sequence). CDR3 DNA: TGTGCTAGCAGCCCCAGGGGACAGGGGACTGAGCAGTTCTTC. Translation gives CASSPRGQGTEQFF.

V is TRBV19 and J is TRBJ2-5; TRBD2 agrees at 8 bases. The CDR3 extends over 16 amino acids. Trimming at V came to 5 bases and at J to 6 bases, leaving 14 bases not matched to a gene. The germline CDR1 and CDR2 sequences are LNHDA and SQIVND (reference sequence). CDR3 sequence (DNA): TGTGCCAGTAGTTCCCCCTCCGGGACTAGTATAAAGACCCAGTACTTC. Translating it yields CASSSPSGTSIKTQYF.

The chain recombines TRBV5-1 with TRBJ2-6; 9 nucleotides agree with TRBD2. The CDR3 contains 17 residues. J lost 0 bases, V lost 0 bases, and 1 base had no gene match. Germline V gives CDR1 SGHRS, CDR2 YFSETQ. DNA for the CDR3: TGCGCCAGCAGCTTGGCTAGCGGGGCCTCTGGGGCCAACGTCCTGACTTTC. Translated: CASSLASGASGANVLTF.

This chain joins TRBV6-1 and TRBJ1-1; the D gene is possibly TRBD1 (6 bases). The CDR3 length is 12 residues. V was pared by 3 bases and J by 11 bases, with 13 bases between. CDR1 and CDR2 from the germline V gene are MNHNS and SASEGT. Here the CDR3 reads CASSEVTGSAFF. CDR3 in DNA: TGTGCCAGCAGTGAGGTAACAGGGAGCGCTTTCTTT.

For the CDR3, the DNA is TGTGCCAGCAGCACACACGATCTTAGTGATACGCAGTATTTT. Encoded protein: CASSTHDLSDTQYF. The V call is TRBV9, the J call TRBJ2-3; no definite D call. Germline CDR1 is SGDLS and CDR2 is YYNGEE. This CDR3 contains 14 residues. Trimming removed 4 bases at V and 6 bases at J, with 15 bases between.

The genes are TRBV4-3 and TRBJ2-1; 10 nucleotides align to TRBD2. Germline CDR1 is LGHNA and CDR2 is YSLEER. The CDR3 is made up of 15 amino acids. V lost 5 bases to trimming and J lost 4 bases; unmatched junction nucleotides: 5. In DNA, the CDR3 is TGCGCCAGCAGCTACGGACTAGCGGTTTACAATGAGCAGTTCTTC. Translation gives CASSYGLAVYNEQFF.

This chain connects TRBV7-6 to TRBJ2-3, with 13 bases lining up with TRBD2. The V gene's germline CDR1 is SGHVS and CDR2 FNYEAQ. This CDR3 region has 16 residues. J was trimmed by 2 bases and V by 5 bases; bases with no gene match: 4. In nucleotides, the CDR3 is TGTGCCAGCAGCGCAACTAGCGGGAGGGCCACAGATACGCAGTATTTT. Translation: CASSATSGRATDTQYF.